This T cell receptor beta chain stems from a study of high-grade serous ovarian cancer treatment subgroups. Germline CDR1 and CDR2: MNHNS and SASEGT. The CDR3 sequence is 16 residues long. V was cut by 0 bases and J by 2 bases, with 14 bases left in between. The tumor samples were collected prior to definitive surgery or chemotherapy. Data came from immunoSEQ multiplex PCR; TCRdb stores just in-frame clones and leaves some out. The table lists about 1,200 clones, less than 85% of them singletons. Sample: tumor tissue. The V call is TRBV6-1, the J call TRBJ2-7; tentative D call: TRBD2 (6 bases). This clonotype originated in a human donor with high-grade serous ovarian cancer. CDR3 coding DNA: TGTGCCAGCAGTGAAGCCCCAGGGTCGGGGGCCTACGAGCAGTACTTC. Amino acid sequence: CASSEAPGSGAYEQYF.